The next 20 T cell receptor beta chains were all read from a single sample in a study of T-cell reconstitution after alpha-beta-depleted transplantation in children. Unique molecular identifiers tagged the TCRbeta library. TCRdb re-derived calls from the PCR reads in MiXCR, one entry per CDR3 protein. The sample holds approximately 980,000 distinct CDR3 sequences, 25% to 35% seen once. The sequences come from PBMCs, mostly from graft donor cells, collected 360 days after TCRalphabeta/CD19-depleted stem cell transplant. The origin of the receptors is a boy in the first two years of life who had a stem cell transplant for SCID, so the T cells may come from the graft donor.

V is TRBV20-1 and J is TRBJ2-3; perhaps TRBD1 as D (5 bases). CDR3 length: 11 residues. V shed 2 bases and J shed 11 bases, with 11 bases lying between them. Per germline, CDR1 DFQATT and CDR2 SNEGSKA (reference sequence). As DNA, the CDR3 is TGCAGTGCTAGAAAGTTAGGGGTGCAGTATTTT. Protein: CSARKLGVQYF.

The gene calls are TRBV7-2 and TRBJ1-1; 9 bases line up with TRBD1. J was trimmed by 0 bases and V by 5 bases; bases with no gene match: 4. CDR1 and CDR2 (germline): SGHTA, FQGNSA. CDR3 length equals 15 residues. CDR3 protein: CASSQWDRVNTEAFF. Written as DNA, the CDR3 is TGTGCCAGCAGCCAATGGGACAGGGTGAACACTGAAGCTTTCTTT.

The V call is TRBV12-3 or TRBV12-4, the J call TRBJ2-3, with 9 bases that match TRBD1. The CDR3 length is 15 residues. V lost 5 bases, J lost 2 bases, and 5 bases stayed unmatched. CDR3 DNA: TGTGCCAGCAGTCTACAGGGGGCTGTCACAGATACGCAGTATTTT. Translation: CASSLQGAVTDTQYF.

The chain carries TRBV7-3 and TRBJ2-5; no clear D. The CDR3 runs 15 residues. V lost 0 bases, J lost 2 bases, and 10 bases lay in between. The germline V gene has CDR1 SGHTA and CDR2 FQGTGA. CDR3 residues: CASSLTPGRQETQYF. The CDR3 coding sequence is TGTGCCAGCAGCTTAACTCCAGGTCGTCAAGAGACCCAGTACTTC.

As DNA, the CDR3 is TGTGCCAGCAAACAAGGGGGGACCCAGTACTTC. This translates into CASKQGGTQYF. The rearrangement joins TRBV12-3 or TRBV12-4 to TRBJ2-5; tentative D call: TRBD1 (6 bases). The CDR3 is 11 residues long. The germline V and J ends were trimmed by 7 bases and 7 bases, with 10 bases remaining between them.

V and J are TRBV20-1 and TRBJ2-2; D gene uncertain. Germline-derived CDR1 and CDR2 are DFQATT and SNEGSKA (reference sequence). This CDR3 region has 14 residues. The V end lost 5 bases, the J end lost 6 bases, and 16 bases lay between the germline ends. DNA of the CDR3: TGCAGTGCTCCACTGGCCGGTTTGGCCGGGGAGCTGTTTTTT. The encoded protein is CSAPLAGLAGELFF.

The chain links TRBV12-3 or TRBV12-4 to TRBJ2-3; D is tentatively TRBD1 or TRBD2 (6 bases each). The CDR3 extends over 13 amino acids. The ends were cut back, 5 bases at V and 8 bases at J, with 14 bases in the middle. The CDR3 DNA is TGTGCCAGCAGTCGGGACTCCAGGGGTACGCAGTATTTT. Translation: CASSRDSRGTQYF.

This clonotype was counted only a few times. The CDR3 DNA follows: TGTGCCAGCGCAGGGGGGAGGCAAGAGACCCAGTACTTC. This sequence encodes CASAGGRQETQYF. The chain links TRBV12-3 or TRBV12-4 to TRBJ2-5, with D possibly being TRBD1 (7 bases). The V end lost 8 bases, the J end lost 2 bases, and 12 bases lay between the germline ends. This CDR3 has 13 residues.

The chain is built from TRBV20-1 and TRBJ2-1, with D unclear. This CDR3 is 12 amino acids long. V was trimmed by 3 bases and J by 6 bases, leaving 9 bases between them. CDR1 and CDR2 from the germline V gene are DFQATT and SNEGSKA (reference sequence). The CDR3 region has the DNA TGCAGTGCTAGCTCGCTCGGCAATGAGCAGTTCTTC. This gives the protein CSASSLGNEQFF.

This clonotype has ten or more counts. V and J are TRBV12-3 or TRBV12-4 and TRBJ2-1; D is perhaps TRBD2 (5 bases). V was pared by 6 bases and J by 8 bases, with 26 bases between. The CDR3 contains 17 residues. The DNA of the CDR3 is TGTGCCAGCAGACAACCTTCTAGGAGGACGGAGGTTTATGAGCAGTTCTTC. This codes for CASRQPSRRTEVYEQFF.

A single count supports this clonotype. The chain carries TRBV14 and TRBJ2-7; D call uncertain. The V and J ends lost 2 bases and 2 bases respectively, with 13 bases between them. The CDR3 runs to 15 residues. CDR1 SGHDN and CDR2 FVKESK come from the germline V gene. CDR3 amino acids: CASSQSGGSPYEQYF. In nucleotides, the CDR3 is TGTGCCAGCAGCCAATCTGGTGGGTCTCCCTACGAGCAGTACTTC.

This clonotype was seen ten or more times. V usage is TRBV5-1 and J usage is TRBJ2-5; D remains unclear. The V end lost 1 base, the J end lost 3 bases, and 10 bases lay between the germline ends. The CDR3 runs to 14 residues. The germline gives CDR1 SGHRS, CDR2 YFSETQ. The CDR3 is CASSLPGREETQYF. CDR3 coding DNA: TGCGCCAGCAGCTTGCCCGGACGGGAAGAGACCCAGTACTTC.

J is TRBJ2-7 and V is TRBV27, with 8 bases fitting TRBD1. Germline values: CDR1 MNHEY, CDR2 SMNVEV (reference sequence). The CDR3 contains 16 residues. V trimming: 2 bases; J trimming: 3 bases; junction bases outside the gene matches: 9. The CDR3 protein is CASSLNGQGRFYEQYF. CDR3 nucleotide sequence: TGTGCCAGCAGTTTAAATGGACAGGGTAGGTTCTACGAGCAGTACTTC.

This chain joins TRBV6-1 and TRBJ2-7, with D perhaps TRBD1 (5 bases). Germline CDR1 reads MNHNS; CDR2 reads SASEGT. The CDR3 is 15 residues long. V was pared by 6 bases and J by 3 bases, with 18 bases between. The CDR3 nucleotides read TGTGCCAGCAGCCTGGGGCGCGCTGGGGTCTACGAGCAGTACTTC. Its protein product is CASSLGRAGVYEQYF.

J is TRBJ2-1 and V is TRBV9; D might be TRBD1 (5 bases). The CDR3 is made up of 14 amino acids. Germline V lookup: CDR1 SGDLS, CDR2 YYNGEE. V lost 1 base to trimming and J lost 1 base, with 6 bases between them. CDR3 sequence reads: CASSVKGSYNEQFF. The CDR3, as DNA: TGTGCCAGCAGCGTAAAGGGGTCCTACAATGAGCAGTTCTTC.

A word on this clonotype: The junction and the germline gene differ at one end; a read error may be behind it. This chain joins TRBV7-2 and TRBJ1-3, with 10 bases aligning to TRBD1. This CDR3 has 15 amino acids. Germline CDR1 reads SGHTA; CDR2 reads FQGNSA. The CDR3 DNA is TGTGCCAGCAGCGCGGGACAGGGGAAGGGAAACACCATAAATTTT. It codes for CASSAGQGKGNTINF. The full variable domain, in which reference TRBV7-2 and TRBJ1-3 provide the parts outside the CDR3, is GAGVSQSPSNKVTEKGKDVELRCDPISGHTALYWYRQSLGQGLEFLIYFQGNSAPDKSGLPSDRFSAERTGGSVSTLTIQRTQQEDSAVYLCASSAGQGKGNTINFGEGSWLTVV.

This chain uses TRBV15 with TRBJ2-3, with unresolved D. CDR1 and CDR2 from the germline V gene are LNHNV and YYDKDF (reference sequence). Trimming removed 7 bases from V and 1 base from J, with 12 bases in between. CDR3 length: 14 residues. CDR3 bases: TGTGCCACCAAGGATACTTGGGGCACAGATACGCAGTATTTT. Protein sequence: CATKDTWGTDTQYF.

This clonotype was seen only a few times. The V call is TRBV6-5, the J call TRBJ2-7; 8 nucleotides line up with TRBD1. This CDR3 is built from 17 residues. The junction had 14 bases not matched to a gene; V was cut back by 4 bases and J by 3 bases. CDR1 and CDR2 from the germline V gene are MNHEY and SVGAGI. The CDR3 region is CASSSIGKTGVNYEQYF. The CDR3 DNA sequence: TGTGCCAGCAGTTCTATCGGCAAGACAGGGGTTAACTACGAGCAGTACTTC.

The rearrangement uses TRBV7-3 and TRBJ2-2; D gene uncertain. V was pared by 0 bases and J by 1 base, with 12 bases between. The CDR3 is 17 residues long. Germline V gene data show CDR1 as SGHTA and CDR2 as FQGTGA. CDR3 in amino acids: CASSLTPVLWNTGELFF. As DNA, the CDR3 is TGTGCCAGCAGCTTAACGCCCGTGTTGTGGAACACCGGGGAGCTGTTTTTT.

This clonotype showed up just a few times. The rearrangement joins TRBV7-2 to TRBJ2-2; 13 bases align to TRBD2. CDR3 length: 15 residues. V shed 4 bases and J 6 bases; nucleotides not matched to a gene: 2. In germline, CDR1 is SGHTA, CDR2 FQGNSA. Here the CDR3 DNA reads TGTGCCAGCAGCTGGACTAGCGGGGGAGCCGGGGAGCTGTTTTTT. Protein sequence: CASSWTSGGAGELFF.